This T cell receptor (beta chain) was recovered during a study of beta chain features in type 1 diabetes. Broader study findings: The naive, central memory and Treg TCRB repertoires looked more alike in patients than they did in healthy donors. TCRB CDR3s from Type 1 diabetes patients were moderately but significantly shorter in all four CD4+ subsets. Patients with type 1 diabetes showed fewer VDJ junction insertions and more deletions.

Every isolated RNA sample was fully reverse transcribed, so sequencing captured expressed TCRB transcripts. TCRdb keeps only in-frame clones here, not all; method: immunoSEQ multiplex PCR. Among 400,000 to 500,000 clones, about 15% were seen once, and the ten largest hold roughly 0.035%. This clone turned up a few times. The target antigen is unknown. This CDR3 is built from 12 residues. V lost 4 bases, J lost 5 bases, and 4 bases stayed unmatched. In germline, CDR1 is SQVTM, CDR2 ANQGSEA. Material for sequencing was naive CD4+ T cells from blood. The receptor was derived from a man aged 30 to 39 in good health. The chain has TRBV29-1 and TRBJ1-1, with 7 bases aligning to TRBD1. In DNA, the CDR3 is TGCAGCGTTGCCCCACAGGGGACTGAAGCTTTCTTT. Translating it yields CSVAPQGTEAFF. The complete variable domain, with remaining parts taken from reference TRBV29-1 and TRBJ1-1, reads SAVISQKPSRDICQRGTSLTIQCQVDSQVTMMFWYRQQPGQSLTLIATANQGSEATYESGFVIDKFPISRPNLTFSTLTVSNMSPEDSSIYLCSVAPQGTEAFFGQGTRLTVV.